The T cell receptor beta chain under discussion was sequenced for a study of blood T cells in healthy people across ages. CDR3 length equals 14 residues. The V end lost 6 bases, the J end lost 2 bases, and 12 bases lay between the germline ends. The sample holds many counts of this clonotype. As yet, its antigen is unknown. With a J-beta primer mix and a sample-barcoded 5' primer, a second PCR ran roughly 6 to 11 cycles. Researchers report that a template-switch adaptor with 12 random nucleotides tagged each cDNA molecule. One entry per CDR3 protein results from TCRdb running MiXCR on the 5' RACE reads. Of hundreds of thousands of distinct CDR3 sequences listed, 29% are singletons. Study-level results: Roughly linear age-related decline in beta diversity appeared, significant by age around 40.

The genes are TRBV12-3 or TRBV12-4 and TRBJ2-3; D ambiguous. The sequence derives from a woman older than 75 in good health. Sequenced material: blood. CDR3 loop: CASSPREDTDTQYF. For the CDR3, the DNA is TGTGCCAGCAGCCCAAGGGAAGACACAGATACGCAGTATTTT.